The 13 T cell receptor beta chains given below trace back to one sample, sequenced in a study of long-term antiretroviral therapy in people with HIV. The libraries were made with immunoSEQ v3.0 at survey level. Some clones are missing from TCRdb's copy, which holds only in-frame ones; the method was immunoSEQ multiplex PCR. This sample has over 15,000 clones, with around 88% found just once. This material consisted of unsorted PBMCs, taken about 2.4 years before starting antiretroviral therapy. The receptors stem from a woman aged 25 to 39 with HIV.

This clone came up once. V is TRBV2 and J is TRBJ2-1, with D perhaps matching TRBD2 (7 bases). Germline loops: CDR1 SNHLY, CDR2 FYNNEI. V dropped 5 bases and J dropped 4 bases, with 18 bases sitting between them. The CDR3 covers 16 residues. The DNA for the CDR3 is TGTGCCAGCAGTTTCTCGGGGGCTAGCGGATACAATGAGCAGTTCTTC. Its protein is CASSFSGASGYNEQFF.

This clone came up once. The chain joins TRBV9 to TRBJ2-7; 11 positions match TRBD2. The J segment lost 5 bases and the V segment lost 2 bases, leaving 9 bases of the junction unmatched. Germline V gene data show CDR1 as SGDLS and CDR2 as YYNGEE. This CDR3 is built from 16 residues. CDR3 residues: CASSVTIAGGRDEQYF. The CDR3 nucleotides read TGTGCCAGCAGCGTCACTATAGCGGGGGGGCGGGACGAGCAGTACTTC.

This clone is judged large (0.1 to 1%). This chain uses TRBV4-3 with TRBJ1-5, with unresolved D. With 0 bases removed from V and 0 bases from J, the gap between germline ends came to 6 bases. Per germline, CDR1 LGHNA and CDR2 YSLEER. The length of the CDR3 is 15 residues. DNA of the CDR3: TGCGCCAGCAGCCAAGATTTCGGTAGCAATCAGCCCCAGCATTTT. It yields the protein CASSQDFGSNQPQHF.

J is TRBJ2-4 and V is TRBV18; 14 bases fit TRBD2. CDR1 is KGHSH and CDR2 is LQKENI in the germline V gene. With 2 bases clipped from V and 0 bases from J, the junction kept 9 bases outside the gene matches. The CDR3 is 20 residues long. CDR3 residues: CASSPSGLAGGRLAKNIQYF. CDR3 nucleotide sequence: TGTGCCAGCTCACCATCCGGACTAGCGGGGGGCCGACTAGCCAAAAACATTCAGTACTTC.

The rearrangement links TRBV5-8 to TRBJ1-1; D is unresolved. Trimming stripped 4 bases from V and 3 bases from J, with 10 bases between. Germline V gene lookup returns CDR1 SGHTS and CDR2 YDEGEE. CDR3 length: 13 residues. The CDR3 bases are TGTGCCAGCAGCCTCTTCTTTGACACTGAAGCTTTCTTT. Its translation is CASSLFFDTEAFF.

This chain connects TRBV19 to TRBJ1-3; D gene uncertain. V was clipped by 5 bases and J by 0 bases, with 5 bases between them. Germline V lookup: CDR1 LNHDA, CDR2 SQIVND (reference sequence). The CDR3 has 13 amino acids. CDR3 nucleotides: TGTGCCAGTAGTGGCGTCTCTGGAAACACCATATATTTT. Encoded protein: CASSGVSGNTIYF. Combining the CDR3 with reference TRBV19 and TRBJ1-3 gives the whole variable domain DGGITQSPKYLFRKEGQNVTLSCEQNLNHDAMYWYRQDPGQGLRLIYYSQIVNDFQKGDIAEGYSVSREKKESFPLTVTSAQKNPTAFYLCASSGVSGNTIYFGEGSWLTVV.

The chain joins TRBV5-1 to TRBJ2-3, with D possibly TRBD2 on 6 matching bases. This CDR3 has 15 residues. V lost 0 bases and J 6 bases, leaving 14 bases between the germline ends. Germline values: CDR1 SGHRS, CDR2 YFSETQ. The CDR3 reads CASSLAAGSGDTQYF. DNA for the CDR3: TGCGCCAGCAGCTTGGCGGCAGGGAGCGGGGATACGCAGTATTTT. Full variable domain (outside the CDR3, taken from reference TRBV5-1 and TRBJ2-3): KAGVTQTPRYLIKTRGQQVTLSCSPISGHRSVSWYQQTPGQGLQFLFEYFSETQRNKGNFPGRFSGRQFSNSRSEMNVSTLELGDSALYLCASSLAAGSGDTQYFGPGTRLTVL.

J is TRBJ2-1 and V is TRBV28; D gene uncertain. Germline CDR1 reads MDHEN; CDR2 reads SYDVKM. Deletions cut 7 bases from V and 0 bases from J, with 10 bases between. This CDR3 has 14 residues. Here the CDR3 DNA reads TGTGCCAGCATGAGTCCAAGCTCCTACAATGAGCAGTTCTTC. This sequence encodes CASMSPSSYNEQFF.

V gene TRBV11-2 combines with J gene TRBJ1-4; TRBD1 is a possible D gene (5 bases). V lost 5 bases and J lost 5, with 15 bases in between. The CDR3 length is 15 residues. Germline lookup yields CDR1 SGHAT and CDR2 FQNNGV. CDR3 region: CASSHAGGRNEKLFF. The CDR3, as DNA: TGTGCCAGCAGCCACGCGGGGGGGAGAAATGAAAAACTGTTTTTT.

This chain joins TRBV10-3 and TRBJ1-1; the D gene is possibly TRBD1 (5 bases). The CDR3 consists of 14 residues. Per germline, CDR1 ENHRY and CDR2 SYGVKD. The V end was cut by 0 bases, the J end by 4 bases, with 9 bases between. The CDR3: CAISESGGATEAFF. Here the CDR3 DNA reads TGTGCCATCAGTGAGTCGGGGGGTGCCACTGAAGCTTTCTTT.

The rearrangement links TRBV7-2 to TRBJ2-7; a weak D match, TRBD1 (5 bases). CDR1 SGHTA and CDR2 FQGNSA come from the germline V gene. CDR3 length equals 13 residues. Deletions cut 8 bases from V and 0 bases from J, with 11 bases between. Here the CDR3 reads CASGYRYSYEQYF. The CDR3 DNA reads TGTGCCAGCGGCTACAGGTACTCCTACGAGCAGTACTTC. The full variable domain, rest sourced from reference TRBV7-2 and TRBJ2-7, is GAGVSQSPSNKVTEKGKDVELRCDPISGHTALYWYRQSLGQGLEFLIYFQGNSAPDKSGLPSDRFSAERTGGSVSTLTIQRTQQEDSAVYLCASGYRYSYEQYFGPGTRLTVT.

The V gene is TRBV5-1, the J gene TRBJ1-1; 9 bases align to TRBD1. The CDR3 has 14 residues. Germline V CDR1 and CDR2: SGHRS, YFSETQ. J gave up 4 bases and V 5 bases, and 6 bases lay outside the gene matches. CDR3: CASSYTGGGTEAFF. The DNA for the CDR3 is TGCGCCAGCAGTTATACAGGGGGCGGCACTGAAGCTTTCTTT. Combining the CDR3 with reference TRBV5-1 and TRBJ1-1 gives the whole variable domain KAGVTQTPRYLIKTRGQQVTLSCSPISGHRSVSWYQQTPGQGLQFLFEYFSETQRNKGNFPGRFSGRQFSNSRSEMNVSTLELGDSALYLCASSYTGGGTEAFFGQGTRLTVV.

In DNA form, the CDR3 reads TGTGCCAGCAGCTTAGCGCGGGGACAGGGGACCTACACCTTC. It specifies CASSLARGQGTYTF. The chain employs TRBV7-2 and TRBJ1-2, with 10 positions matching TRBD1. The V gene end was trimmed by 0 bases and the J gene end by 10 bases; junction bases not matched to a gene: 5. CDR1 SGHTA and CDR2 FQGNSA come from the germline V gene. The CDR3 consists of 14 residues.